A selection of T cell receptor beta chains follows, all from one sample in a study of cytomegalovirus exposure and HLA in healthy donors. Assay: immunoSEQ multiplex PCR; the TCRdb copy retains only in-frame clones and omits some. The data hold over 150,000 clones, with about 69% observed a single time. Sequencing was performed on PBMCs. The source is a male donor in good health and CMV-seronegative. The CDR3 runs from the conserved cysteine through the conserved F or W. D genes are given only for firm matches. Clone size is given for some rows only: seen once, a few or many times, or a class if the clone is expanded.

>TRBV7-9|.|.|TRBJ2-2
CASSPRALANTGELLF
TGTGCCAGCAGCCCCCGAGCACTCGCGAACACCGGGGAGCTGCTTTTT
>TRBV11-3|.|.|TRBJ2-2
CASSFWENGELFF
TGTGCCAGCAGCTTTTGGGAGAACGGGGAGCTGTTTTTT
>TRBV30|.|.|TRBJ2-1
CAWSGPASEQFF
TGTGCCTGGAGTGGTCCTGCCAGTGAGCAGTTCTTC
>TRBV25-1|.|TRBD1|TRBJ1-6
CASSEGQGGVNSPLHF
TGTGCCAGCAGTGAGGGACAGGGGGGGGTCAATTCACCCCTCCACTTT
>TRBV6-1|.|.|TRBJ1-5
CATQGPQHF
TGTGCCACCCAGGGGCCCCAGCATTTT
>TRBV18|.|.|TRBJ1-1
CASSPLTGNTEAFF
TGTGCCAGCTCACCCCTAACCGGTAACACTGAAGCTTTCTTT
>TRBV28|.|.|TRBJ1-5
CASRTRTVSNQPQHF
TGTGCCAGCAGAACTCGGACAGTTAGCAATCAGCCCCAGCATTTT
>TRBV2|once|.|TRBJ2-7
CASTGGYEQYF
TGTGCCAGCACAGGGGGGTACGAGCAGTACTTC
>TRBV7-3|.|.|TRBJ2-1
CASSIQGSPNEQFF
TGTGCCAGCAGCATACAGGGTAGCCCCAATGAGCAGTTCTTC
>TRBV18|few|TRBD2|TRBJ2-3
CASSKTSGSQTSTDTQYF
TGTGCCAGCTCCAAGACTAGCGGGTCGCAAACTAGCACAGATACGCAGTATTTT
>TRBV10-3|.|.|TRBJ1-2
CAISGEGDLYGYTF
TGTGCCATCAGTGGAGAGGGGGATCTCTATGGCTACACCTTC
>TRBV10-1|.|TRBD1|TRBJ1-1
CASSSGQGGTEAFF
TGCGCCAGCAGCTCCGGACAGGGAGGGACTGAAGCTTTCTTT
>TRBV7-3|.|.|TRBJ2-2
CASSPYTSYPGELFF
TGTGCCAGCAGCCCCTATACTAGCTATCCCGGGGAGCTGTTTTTT
>TRBV6-6|.|.|TRBJ1-3
CASSYEGSPYF
TGTGCCAGCAGTTATGAAGGGAGCCCATATTTT
>TRBV9|once|.|TRBJ2-3
CASSVLESGIAVTDTQYF
TGTGCCAGCAGCGTATTGGAGTCGGGGATAGCGGTCACAGATACGCAGTATTTT
>TRBV2|many|.|TRBJ1-5
CASGRLTSGNQPQHF
TGTGCCAGCGGCAGATTAACGTCCGGCAATCAGCCCCAGCATTTT
>TRBV27|few|.|TRBJ1-6
CASSPALTPAKPLFGSPLHF
TGTGCCAGCAGCCCCGCCTTGACACCCGCAAAGCCCCTCTTCGGTTCACCCCTCCACTTT